These 30 T cell receptor beta chains were all obtained from the same sample, sequenced in a study of blood T cell repertoires in COVID-19. Generated by immunoSEQ multiplex PCR, the TCRdb table keeps only in-frame clones and is missing some. The sample gives some 150,000 clones, approximately 90% of which show up once; over 8.5% is in the top ten. Sequenced input: peripheral blood. The receptor source for this set is a woman between 45 and 65 years old with active or convalescent COVID-19.

The rearrangement joins TRBV2 to TRBJ2-2, with a weak D call TRBD1 (5 bases). The CDR3 runs to 13 residues. Trimming pared 7 bases from V and 5 bases from J, leaving 11 bases between. From germline, CDR1 is SNHLY and CDR2 FYNNEI. The CDR3 bases are TGTGCCAGCACAGACAGCTCGACCGGGGAGCTGTTTTTT. This codes for CASTDSSTGELFF.

The chain joins TRBV4-3 to TRBJ1-2; D uncertain. V shed 0 bases and J shed 0 bases, with 11 bases lying between them. Germline CDR1 is LGHNA and CDR2 is YSLEER. The CDR3 runs to 16 residues. The DNA of the CDR3 is TGCGCCAGCAGCCAAGATGCGGGCACCGCTAACTATGGCTACACCTTC. This gives the protein CASSQDAGTANYGYTF.

The chain links TRBV6-5 to TRBJ2-1; TRBD2 matches 7 bases. J was trimmed by 0 bases and V by 8 bases; bases with no gene match: 4. Germline CDR1 and CDR2: MNHEY and SVGAGI. This CDR3 has 14 amino acids. CDR3 nucleotide sequence: TGTGCCAGCTCGGGGGGAGGCTCCTACAATGAGCAGTTCTTC. Protein product: CASSGGGSYNEQFF.

CDR3 sequence reads: CASSQGTGGAYFSFF. The CDR3 DNA is TGCGCCAGCAGCCAAGGGACAGGGGGCGCTTATTTTTCTTTCTTT. The chain links TRBV4-1 to TRBJ1-1; TRBD1 aligns across 11 bases. Trimming removed 1 base from V and 12 bases from J; junction bases left unmatched: 10. This CDR3 has 15 amino acids. Germline lookup yields CDR1 MGHRA and CDR2 YSYEKL.

The chain recombines TRBV7-3 with TRBJ2-1; tentatively, D is TRBD2 (6 bases). Germline V gives CDR1 SGHTA, CDR2 FQGTGA. The V gene lost 5 bases and the J gene lost 0 bases, with 14 bases spanning the gap. The CDR3 contains 16 residues. In DNA form, the CDR3 reads TGTGCCAGCAGCACCTCGGGGGTGAGCTCCTACAATGAGCAGTTCTTC. Protein product: CASSTSGVSSYNEQFF.

The chain links TRBV6-4 to TRBJ1-6; D unresolved. The CDR3 runs to 13 residues. CDR1 MRHNA and CDR2 SNTAGT come from the germline V gene. V was pared by 8 bases and J by 0 bases, with 5 bases between. The chain's CDR3 is CASASSYNSPLHF. CDR3 coding DNA: TGTGCCAGCGCCAGCTCCTATAATTCACCCCTCCACTTT.

The chain has TRBV18 and TRBJ2-5; 9 bases align to TRBD2. J gave up 2 bases and V 3 bases, and 4 bases lay outside the gene matches. CDR1 and CDR2 from the germline V gene are KGHSH and LQKENI. CDR3 length: 15 amino acids. The CDR3 here is CASSPPGLAQETQYF. The CDR3 DNA reads TGTGCCAGCTCACCCCCAGGACTAGCGCAAGAGACCCAGTACTTC.

This clone was recorded only once. The genes are TRBV7-3 and TRBJ2-1; the match to TRBD1 covers 9 bases. With V trimmed by 2 bases and J by 7 bases, 9 bases remained unmatched. In germline, CDR1 is SGHTA, CDR2 FQGTGA. The CDR3 totals 16 residues. The CDR3 region has the DNA TGTGCCAGCAGCTTACAGCCGGGACAGGGCAGGAATGAGCAGTTCTTC. Its translation: CASSLQPGQGRNEQFF.

This rearrangement joins TRBV28 to TRBJ1-5, with TRBD1 as a possible D gene (6 bases). CDR1 MDHEN and CDR2 SYDVKM come from the germline V gene. The V end was cut by 2 bases, the J end by 7 bases, with 9 bases between. The CDR3 has 13 residues. The CDR3 DNA sequence: TGTGCCAGCAGTTTAGCAGGGGAACAGCCCCAGCATTTT. Residues: CASSLAGEQPQHF.

The chain has TRBV2 and TRBJ2-5, with D tentatively TRBD2 (6 bases). CDR1 is SNHLY, CDR2 FYNNEI, per germline. V dropped 4 bases and J dropped 4 bases, with 13 bases sitting between them. The CDR3 has 14 residues. DNA of the CDR3: TGTGCCAGCAGTGGGCCTAGCGCAAGAGAGACCCAGTACTTC. This sequence encodes CASSGPSARETQYF.

This chain connects TRBV4-3 to TRBJ1-3, with 9 bases identical to TRBD1. The CDR3 runs 18 residues. V was clipped by 1 base and J by 7 bases; unmatched bases: 14. Germline loops: CDR1 LGHNA, CDR2 YSLEER. The CDR3 sequence is CASSQAFSGTGRFNTIYF. The CDR3 DNA reads TGCGCCAGCAGCCAAGCCTTTTCCGGGACAGGGAGGTTTAACACCATATATTTT.

This rearrangement joins TRBV6-2 or TRBV6-3 to TRBJ2-2; 7 positions match TRBD2. This CDR3 comprises 17 residues. Germline-derived CDR1 and CDR2 are MNHEY and SVGEGT. V gave up 0 bases and J gave up 5 bases; unmatched junction bases: 9. CDR3 residues: CASSYSRHWRGTGELFF. DNA of the CDR3: TGTGCCAGCAGTTACTCGAGGCATTGGCGGGGGACCGGGGAGCTGTTTTTT.

In the case of this clone: Other DNA sequences within the sample encode an identical CDR3. The chain has TRBV10-3 and TRBJ2-2, with D tentatively TRBD1 (5 bases). The V end was cut by 0 bases, the J end by 1 base, with 9 bases between. Germline V gives CDR1 ENHRY, CDR2 SYGVKD. There are 16 residues in the CDR3. The CDR3 nucleotides are TGTGCCATCAGTGAGTCGAGGCAGGGGAACACCGGGGAGCTGTTTTTT. Encoded protein: CAISESRQGNTGELFF.

The chain employs TRBV27 and TRBJ2-7, with 11 nucleotides matching TRBD2. This CDR3 has 14 residues. The germline V gene encodes CDR1 MNHEY and CDR2 SMNVEV (reference sequence). V shed 5 bases and J 4 bases; nucleotides not matched to a gene: 4. CDR3 sequence: CASSPGTSGYEQYF. In DNA, the CDR3 is TGTGCCAGCAGTCCGGGGACTAGCGGTTACGAGCAGTACTTC.

The chain joins TRBV3-1 (or the pseudogene TRBV3-2) to TRBJ2-1, with 12 bases fitting TRBD2. The germline V gene encodes CDR1 LGHDT and CDR2 YNNKEL (reference sequence). Losses at the gene ends were 4 bases for V and 6 bases for J; bases not matched to a gene: 4. This CDR3 has 15 residues. CDR3 sequence reads: CASSLRLAGVNEQFF. Written as DNA, the CDR3 is TGTGCCAGCAGCCTTCGACTAGCGGGGGTCAATGAGCAGTTCTTC.

The chain uses TRBV4-1 and TRBJ2-3; D is unclear. The CDR3 totals 15 residues. Trimming stripped 0 bases from V and 4 bases from J, with 11 bases between. Germline V CDR1 and CDR2: MGHRA, YSYEKL. The CDR3 region has the DNA TGCGCCAGCAGCCAAGAACCATTAGCAGCAGATACGCAGTATTTT. Amino acids: CASSQEPLAADTQYF.

This clone is a singleton in its sample. The genes are TRBV7-2 and TRBJ2-5; 7 bases fit TRBD2. CDR3 length equals 16 residues. Germline V lookup: CDR1 SGHTA, CDR2 FQGNSA. The V segment lost 1 base and the J segment 3 bases; nucleotides outside the gene matches: 8. The CDR3 spells CASSLGGAGEKETQYF. CDR3 DNA sequence: TGTGCCAGCAGCTTAGGCGGGGCGGGGGAAAAAGAGACCCAGTACTTC.

CDR3 sequence: CASSIIGAPSTEAFF. The CDR3 DNA reads as TGTGCCAGTAGTATTATTGGGGCCCCGAGCACTGAAGCTTTCTTT. The chain links TRBV19 to TRBJ1-1, with D maybe TRBD1 (5 bases). In germline, CDR1 is LNHDA, CDR2 SQIVND (reference sequence). V shed 3 bases and J shed 4 bases, with 15 bases lying between them. This CDR3 has 15 amino acids.

This chain connects TRBV4-1 to TRBJ1-1, with 7 bases lining up with TRBD1. This CDR3 has 15 amino acids. Trimming cost V 3 bases and J 0 bases; bases outside gene matches: 4. CDR1 and CDR2 from the germline V gene are MGHRA and YSYEKL. The CDR3 sequence is CASSHPTGLNTEAFF. CDR3 in DNA: TGCGCCAGCAGCCACCCGACAGGGCTGAACACTGAAGCTTTCTTT.

The chain links TRBV7-9 to TRBJ2-7, with 8 bases that match TRBD1. The V and J ends lost 5 bases and 1 base, in that order; junction bases with no gene match: 4. CDR3 length: 14 residues. Germline CDR1 is SEHNR and CDR2 is FQNEAQ (reference sequence). CDR3 in DNA: TGTGCCAGCAGCCCTTGGGACAGGTCCTACGAGCAGTACTTC. It codes for CASSPWDRSYEQYF.

This clone was recorded only once. V usage is TRBV2 and J usage is TRBJ1-1; 7 bases line up with TRBD1. Germline V gene data show CDR1 as SNHLY and CDR2 as FYNNEI. V was clipped by 5 bases and J by 7 bases; unmatched bases: 7. There are 13 residues in the CDR3. The CDR3 nucleotides are TGTGCCAGCAGTCGACAGGGAGCGGGTGAAGCTTTCTTT. Encoded protein: CASSRQGAGEAFF.

The chain uses TRBV14 and TRBJ1-6, with a possible D match to TRBD1 (6 bases). Germline loops: CDR1 SGHDN, CDR2 FVKESK. CDR3 length equals 19 residues. Trimming took off 0 bases at V and 3 bases at J, with 18 bases between the two ends. The chain's CDR3 is CASSQDNAGGLDYNSPLHF. CDR3 DNA sequence: TGTGCCAGCAGCCAAGATAACGCGGGGGGCCTAGACTATAATTCACCCCTCCACTTT. Drawing the rest from reference TRBV14 and TRBJ1-6, the complete variable domain is EAGVTQFPSHSVIEKGQTVTLRCDPISGHDNLYWYRRVMGKEIKFLLHFVKESKQDESGMPNNRFLAERTGGTYSTLKVQPAELEDSGVYFCASSQDNAGGLDYNSPLHFGNGTRLTVT.

The V call is TRBV10-3, the J call TRBJ1-2; a weak D match, TRBD1 (5 bases). The CDR3 is 13 residues long. V was shortened by 3 bases and J by 3 bases, with 8 bases between the two germline ends. Per the germline V gene, CDR1 is ENHRY and CDR2 is SYGVKD. The CDR3 loop reads CAISDQGDYGYTF. The CDR3 nucleotides read TGTGCCATCAGTGATCAGGGTGACTATGGCTACACCTTC.

In this sample, this clone turned up once. CDR3 sequence (DNA): TGTGCCAGCAGCTTAGGTGGAGAATCTTATGGCTACACCTTC. Translation: CASSLGGESYGYTF. The chain has TRBV7-2 and TRBJ1-2; no definite D call. This CDR3 has 14 amino acids. The V gene lost 1 base and the J gene lost 5 bases, with 11 bases spanning the gap. Germline assignment: CDR1 SGHTA and CDR2 FQGNSA.

This sequence joins TRBV18 and TRBJ1-1, with D uncertain. This CDR3 has 12 amino acids. V was pared by 2 bases and J by 3 bases, with 4 bases between. Per the germline V gene, CDR1 is KGHSH and CDR2 is LQKENI. CDR3 DNA sequence: TGTGCCAGCTCACCAGCGTACACTGAAGCTTTCTTT. Its translation: CASSPAYTEAFF.

CDR3 residues: CASSSPTGQVTVRVYGYTF. DNA for the CDR3: TGTGCCAGCAGTTCCCCGACAGGCCAGGTAACGGTTCGTGTCTATGGCTACACCTTC. V and J are TRBV28 and TRBJ1-2; maybe TRBD1 (6 bases). Germline values: CDR1 MDHEN, CDR2 SYDVKM. The V end was cut by 4 bases, the J end by 4 bases, with 28 bases between. The CDR3 totals 19 residues.

This clone was counted only a few times. Written as DNA, the CDR3 is TGTGCCAGCAGCCCAATGTGGGGGGGGACTGAAGCTTTCTTT. This sequence encodes CASSPMWGGTEAFF. The chain links TRBV7-2 to TRBJ1-1; TRBD1 is a possible D gene (5 bases). CDR1 is SGHTA and CDR2 is FQGNSA in the germline V gene. The length of the CDR3 is 14 residues. V was trimmed by 5 bases and J by 5 bases, leaving 15 bases between them.

This chain links TRBV2 with TRBJ2-2; D ambiguous. The CDR3 is 11 residues long. The V end was cut by 6 bases, the J end by 5 bases, with 4 bases between. Germline CDR1 and CDR2: SNHLY and FYNNEI. CDR3 DNA sequence: TGTGCCAGCAGCCGGACCGGGGAGCTGTTTTTT. Its translation is CASSRTGELFF.

The CDR3 reads CASSLERTSGTDTQYF. The DNA of the CDR3 is TGTGCCAGCAGCTTAGAGCGGACTAGCGGCACAGATACGCAGTATTTT. The chain links TRBV11-2 to TRBJ2-3; TRBD2 matches 9 bases. This CDR3 region has 16 residues. J was trimmed by 1 base and V by 0 bases; bases with no gene match: 2. The germline V gene encodes CDR1 SGHAT and CDR2 FQNNGV.

In DNA, the CDR3 is TGCGCCAGCAGCCGCAGCGGGAGATTCACCGGGGAGCTGTTTTTT. Its protein product is CASSRSGRFTGELFF. The chain uses TRBV5-1 and TRBJ2-2, with 8 bases matching TRBD2. After removal of 4 bases from V and 4 bases from J, the junction contained 6 bases not matched to a gene. The CDR3 is 15 residues long. The germline CDR1 and CDR2 sequences are SGHRS and YFSETQ.